These 27 T cell receptor beta chains were sequenced from one sample in a study of low-dose radiotherapy and immunotherapy resistance in tumors. Primers targeting TRAV and TRBV primed first-strand cDNA, covering alpha and beta chains. TCRs were amplified for about 18 PCR cycles with a constant-region primer and V-primer adapter. TCRdb analysed the reads with MiXCR anew, one entry per CDR3 protein. The sample includes about 60,000 distinct CDR3 sequences, about 23% of them seen just once. Time point meaning: before trial treatment. The material was PBMCs, obtained before treatment. The receptors stem from a male donor with prostate cancer.

Ten or more counts support this clonotype. This chain uses TRBV29-1 with TRBJ2-2; 12 bases line up with TRBD1. Unmatched junction bases numbered 7, after V lost 7 bases and J lost 4 bases. CDR1 and CDR2 from the germline V gene are SQVTM and ANQGSEA. The length of the CDR3 is 15 residues. The CDR3 reads CSASGQGAGTGELFF. The DNA of the CDR3 is TGCAGCGCTTCGGGACAGGGGGCCGGCACCGGGGAGCTGTTTTTT.

In this sample, this clonotype turned up many times. The chain uses TRBV18 and TRBJ1-5, with a weak D call TRBD1 (6 bases). The CDR3 runs to 13 residues. The V end was cut by 6 bases, the J end by 7 bases, with 13 bases between. Looked up from germline, CDR1 is KGHSH and CDR2 is LQKENI. The CDR3 DNA sequence: TGTGCCAGCTCCGCCGACAGGCCACAGCCCCAGCATTTT. Residues: CASSADRPQPQHF.

The rearrangement joins TRBV29-1 to TRBJ2-7, with 8 positions matching TRBD1. The V gene end was trimmed by 6 bases and the J gene end by 2 bases; junction bases not matched to a gene: 9. The CDR3 has 14 residues. Germline V CDR1 and CDR2: SQVTM, ANQGSEA. CDR3 loop: CSVTRQGSTYEQYF. DNA of the CDR3: TGCAGCGTCACGAGACAGGGGAGCACCTACGAGCAGTACTTC.

This clonotype was detected ten times or more. The V gene is TRBV5-1, the J gene TRBJ1-1, with a possible D match to TRBD1 (5 bases). Trimming stripped 3 bases from V and 4 bases from J, with 16 bases between. CDR1 SGHRS and CDR2 YFSETQ come from the germline V gene. The CDR3 sequence is 15 residues long. The CDR3: CASSSLTGPGTEAFF. The CDR3 DNA sequence: TGCGCCAGCAGCTCCTTAACAGGCCCTGGCACTGAAGCTTTCTTT. Based on the CDR3 plus reference TRBV5-1 and TRBJ1-1, the full variable domain is KAGVTQTPRYLIKTRGQQVTLSCSPISGHRSVSWYQQTPGQGLQFLFEYFSETQRNKGNFPGRFSGRQFSNSRSEMNVSTLELGDSALYLCASSSLTGPGTEAFFGQGTRLTVV.

This clonotype occurred many times. The chain is built from TRBV7-2 and TRBJ1-4; TRBD1 matches 7 bases. CDR1 and CDR2 (germline): SGHTA, FQGNSA. V was clipped by 0 bases and J by 0 bases; unmatched bases: 7. The CDR3 runs to 18 residues. The CDR3, as DNA: TGTGCCAGCAGCTTAGCACCTCCGGACAGGACAACTAATGAAAAACTGTTTTTT. Translation: CASSLAPPDRTTNEKLFF.

The chain has TRBV27 and TRBJ2-7, with 7 bases fitting TRBD2. Germline V gene lookup returns CDR1 MNHEY and CDR2 SMNVEV (reference sequence). This CDR3 is built from 14 residues. The ends lost 6 bases at V and 1 base at J; junction bases unmatched: 6. In DNA form, the CDR3 reads TGTGCCAGCAGGGTGGGGGGGGTATCCTACGAGCAGTACTTC. Protein product: CASRVGGVSYEQYF.

This clonotype was counted ten times or more. The rearrangement links TRBV9 to TRBJ1-1; D is undetermined. The CDR3 totals 15 residues. The ends were cut back, 0 bases at V and 2 bases at J, with 11 bases in the middle. Germline-derived CDR1 and CDR2 are SGDLS and YYNGEE. CDR3 protein: CASSVEDLRNTEAFF. The CDR3 DNA reads as TGTGCCAGCAGCGTAGAGGACTTGCGAAACACTGAAGCTTTCTTT.

This chain links TRBV5-1 with TRBJ2-5; TRBD2 might be the D (6 bases). V shed 3 bases and J shed 2 bases, with 8 bases lying between them. This CDR3 has 13 residues. Germline values: CDR1 SGHRS, CDR2 YFSETQ. The CDR3 nucleotides are TGCGCCAGCAGCTCGGGAGTACAAGAGACCCAGTACTTC. It is translated as CASSSGVQETQYF.

This clonotype appeared many times. The chain couples TRBV6-2 or TRBV6-3 to TRBJ1-1, with a possible D match to TRBD1 (5 bases). CDR3 length: 12 residues. Germline-derived CDR1 and CDR2 are MNHEY and SVGEGT. Between the trimmed V and J ends, which lost 5 bases and 10 bases, there was a span of 14 bases. In nucleotides, the CDR3 is TGTGCCAGCAGTGAGTCGGGGGGTCGAGCTTTCTTT. As protein: CASSESGGRAFF.

This clonotype was seen many times. The genes are TRBV7-9 and TRBJ2-5; TRBD2 matches at 10 bases. V lost 6 bases, J lost 5 bases, and 12 bases stayed unmatched. CDR3 size: 16 residues. Germline V gene data show CDR1 as SEHNR and CDR2 as FQNEAQ (reference sequence). CDR3 bases: TGTGCCAGCAGTCGGGGGAGCACTAGCGGGAAGGAGACCCAGTACTTC. Translated, it gives CASSRGSTSGKETQYF.

This clonotype was seen at least ten times. The chain carries TRBV6-6 and TRBJ1-4; D is undetermined. Trimming removed 6 bases at V and 0 bases at J, with 11 bases between. This CDR3 has 15 amino acids. CDR1 is MNHNY and CDR2 is SVGAGI in the germline V gene (reference sequence). The CDR3 nucleotides read TGTGCCAGCAGAGTTGGACGGACAACTAATGAAAAACTGTTTTTT. Translation: CASRVGRTTNEKLFF.

This clonotype was detected ten times or more. The chain is built from TRBV7-9 and TRBJ2-1; TRBD1 agrees at 9 bases. Germline V gene sequence: CDR1 SEHNR, CDR2 FQNEAQ (reference sequence). The CDR3 length is 16 residues. The trim removed 5 bases at V and 4 bases at J, leaving 9 bases unmatched. The CDR3 is CASSPQGTGLYNEQFF. The CDR3 coding sequence is TGTGCCAGCAGCCCTCAAGGGACAGGGCTATACAATGAGCAGTTCTTC.

This clonotype was detected ten times or more. The chain links TRBV19 to TRBJ2-7; D uncertain. The germline V and J ends were trimmed by 8 bases and 3 bases, with 14 bases remaining between them. CDR3 length: 13 residues. The V gene's germline CDR1 is LNHDA and CDR2 SQIVND (reference sequence). In nucleotides, the CDR3 is TGTGCCAGTGCCAACCTACCGCTCTACGAGCAGTACTTC. Translating gives CASANLPLYEQYF.

This chain uses TRBV6-2 or TRBV6-3 with TRBJ1-5; no firm D call. The V and J ends lost 5 bases and 7 bases respectively, with 12 bases between them. Germline CDR1 reads MNHEY; CDR2 reads SVGEGT. The CDR3 covers 13 residues. The CDR3 region has the DNA TGTGCCAGCAGTGAAATCCAAACACAGCCCCAGCATTTT. This sequence encodes CASSEIQTQPQHF.

This clonotype was picked up many times. J is TRBJ2-7 and V is TRBV11-2, with D unresolved. The germline V and J ends were trimmed by 2 bases and 7 bases, with 9 bases remaining between them. The CDR3 has 12 amino acids. Germline CDR1 is SGHAT and CDR2 is FQNNGV. CDR3 sequence: CASSLSPREQYF. The CDR3 coding sequence is TGTGCCAGCAGCTTATCCCCGAGAGAGCAGTACTTC.

The V call is TRBV6-6, the J call TRBJ1-2, with a weak D call TRBD1 (5 bases). Germline-derived CDR1 and CDR2 are MNHNY and SVGAGI (reference sequence). This CDR3 contains 16 residues. Between the trimmed V and J ends, which lost 5 bases and 0 bases, there was a span of 16 bases. The CDR3 spells CASSPLGADSNYGYTF. The CDR3 DNA follows: TGTGCCAGCAGTCCCCTCGGGGCCGATTCTAACTATGGCTACACCTTC.

The rearrangement uses TRBV18 and TRBJ2-1; the match to TRBD2 covers 8 bases. With 3 bases clipped from V and 7 bases from J, the junction kept 11 bases outside the gene matches. The CDR3 spans 16 residues. The V gene's germline CDR1 is KGHSH and CDR2 LQKENI. This chain's CDR3 is CASSPNLAGITNEQFF. In DNA, the CDR3 is TGTGCCAGCTCACCTAACTTAGCGGGAATAACGAATGAGCAGTTCTTC.

This clonotype has at least ten counts. The chain uses TRBV6-2 or TRBV6-3 and TRBJ1-5; 7 bases align to TRBD1. The junction had 6 bases not matched to a gene; V was cut back by 6 bases and J by 4 bases. From germline, CDR1 is MNHEY and CDR2 SVGEGT. The CDR3 is 14 amino acids. For the CDR3, the DNA is TGTGCCAGCAGGCGGGACAGCACGAATCAGCCCCAGCATTTT. Translated: CASRRDSTNQPQHF.

The V call is TRBV10-3, the J call TRBJ2-7, with D perhaps TRBD1 (6 bases). Germline lookup yields CDR1 ENHRY and CDR2 SYGVKD. The CDR3 contains 16 residues. The ends were cut back, 2 bases at V and 1 base at J, with 15 bases in the middle. The CDR3 reads CAISENLSGQSYEQYF. CDR3 DNA sequence: TGTGCCATCAGTGAGAACCTATCTGGACAGTCCTACGAGCAGTACTTC.

This clonotype occurred many times. The chain links TRBV5-1 to TRBJ1-1; perhaps TRBD1 as D (5 bases). Germline CDR1 SGHRS, CDR2 YFSETQ. This CDR3 contains 13 residues. Trimming took off 4 bases at V and 7 bases at J, with 14 bases between the two ends. The CDR3 DNA reads TGCGCCAGCAGCCGGATAGGGGAGGTTGAAGCTTTCTTT. Amino acid sequence: CASSRIGEVEAFF. The whole variable domain, filled in from reference TRBV5-1 and TRBJ1-1, reads KAGVTQTPRYLIKTRGQQVTLSCSPISGHRSVSWYQQTPGQGLQFLFEYFSETQRNKGNFPGRFSGRQFSNSRSEMNVSTLELGDSALYLCASSRIGEVEAFFGQGTRLTVV.

This clonotype was observed at least ten times. The CDR3 DNA follows: TGTGCCACCAGCAGAGATCTCGTTGGGGGAGAGATGGGAGAGCAGTACTTC. Translation: CATSRDLVGGEMGEQYF. The V and J genes are TRBV15 and TRBJ2-7; D may be TRBD1 or TRBD2 (5 bases each). The CDR3 contains 17 residues. Germline CDR1 LNHNV, CDR2 YYDKDF (reference sequence). The V gene lost 0 bases and the J gene lost 7 bases, with 22 bases spanning the gap.

This clonotype was detected ten times or more. The V call is TRBV28, the J call TRBJ2-1; the D call may be TRBD1 or TRBD2 (5 bases each). The CDR3 extends over 15 amino acids. The germline CDR1 and CDR2 sequences are MDHEN and SYDVKM. Trimming shortened V by 4 bases and J by 0 bases, and 10 bases separated the two germline ends. CDR3 amino acids: CASSSGTYSYNEQFF. The CDR3 DNA reads TGTGCCAGCAGTTCCGGGACGTACTCCTACAATGAGCAGTTCTTC.

The chain combines TRBV20-1 with TRBJ2-1; TRBD2 agrees at 8 bases. V trimming: 2 bases; J trimming: 12 bases; junction bases outside the gene matches: 6. CDR1 DFQATT and CDR2 SNEGSKA come from the germline V gene (reference sequence). This CDR3 contains 12 residues. The CDR3 is CSARPPGTRQFF. CDR3 sequence (DNA): TGCAGTGCTAGACCACCTGGGACTAGGCAGTTCTTC.

This clonotype has just a few counts. Just one base apart from a much larger clone, this may be a read error. J is TRBJ2-3 and V is TRBV6-2 or TRBV6-3; 7 bases are a match to TRBD1. Germline V gene lookup returns CDR1 MNHEY and CDR2 SVGEGT. CDR3 length: 12 amino acids. Trimming took 7 bases from V and 6 from J; bases not matched to a gene: 4. As DNA, the CDR3 is TGTGCCAGCATAGGACAGGCGGATACGCAGTATTTT. Its protein product is CASIGQADTQYF.

This clonotype has at least ten counts. CDR3 in DNA: TGTGCCAGCAGCCAAGGAGGTGCCTACGAGCAGTACTTC. It encodes CASSQGGAYEQYF. The genes are TRBV4-2 and TRBJ2-7; D not resolved. CDR3 size: 13 residues. Trimming stripped 1 base from V and 2 bases from J, with 6 bases between. The germline CDR1 and CDR2 sequences are LGHNA and YNFKEQ.

This clonotype was picked up many times. For the CDR3, the DNA is TGTGCCTGGAGTGGAATCCATGAGCAGTTCTTC. It translates to CAWSGIHEQFF. This chain links TRBV30 with TRBJ2-1, with D uncertain. Trimming shortened V by 1 base and J by 8 bases, and 6 bases separated the two germline ends. Germline loops: CDR1 GTSNPN, CDR2 SVGIG (reference sequence). This CDR3 is built from 11 residues.

This clonotype appeared once. An end of the junction does not agree with germline; a read error may underlie this. This chain connects TRBV5-3 to TRBJ2-2, with 11 bases fitting TRBD2. TRBV5-3 is sorted into the ORF group, with uncertain function. This CDR3 spans 18 amino acids. The CDR3 DNA is TGTGCCAGCAGCTCTTTACTAGCGGGAGAATTTGTAGCCGGGGAGCTGTTTTTT. Translating it yields CASSSLLAGEFVAGELFF.